Only a few counts were recorded for the clone carrying this T cell receptor beta chain. These data come from a study of blood T cell repertoires in COVID-19. Study details: Sites in the United States, Italy and Spain provided acute and convalescent COVID-19 samples. The analysed material was cDNA or gDNA that came from T cells, B-cell-depleted T cells, or PBMCs.

Trimming left V 5 bases short and J 3 bases short, with 17 bases between. The CDR3 is made up of 15 amino acids. CDR1 is SGHNT and CDR2 is YENEEA in the germline V gene. In the original workflow: Reference gene primers were amplified, and this amplification served to estimate nucleated cell counts. Clones were sequenced by immunoSEQ multiplex PCR, and TCRdb holds only the in-frame ones, with some missing. D and trimming were read from the DNA, whereas the V and J calls and clone size are those reported in that table. The sample contains about 70,000 clones, about 80% of which appear only once. Sequenced sample: peripheral blood. The TCR sequence derives from a man aged 65-85 years who had recovered from COVID-19. V gene TRBV11-3 combines with J gene TRBJ2-7; a possible D gene is TRBD2 (7 bases). CDR3 in amino acids: CASSMGGTSDYEQYF. In DNA, the CDR3 is TGTGCCAGCAGCATGGGGGGGACATCGGACTACGAGCAGTACTTC. Drawing the rest from reference TRBV11-3 and TRBJ2-7, the complete variable domain is EAGVVQSPRYKIIEKKQPVAFWCNPISGHNTLYWYLQNLGQGPELLIRYENEEAVDDSQLPKDRFSAERLKGVDSTLKIQPAELGDSAVYLCASSMGGTSDYEQYFGPGTRLTVT.